This is a list of T cell receptor beta chains from one sample in a study of T cells in tuberculosis. The repertoire was sequenced with immunoSEQ multiplex PCR; TCRdb's copy has only in-frame clones and lacks some. In the table there are more than 35,000 clones, 90% to 95% of which are singletons. The sample comprised PBMCs. The source is a donor aged 10-29 years with latent tuberculosis or without tuberculosis infection. CDR3s include the opening cysteine and the closing phenylalanine or tryptophan. Fields, in order: D gene, V gene, CDR3 length, J gene, clone size, CDR3 DNA, CDR3 protein. A D gene is named only where the DNA matches it firmly. Part of the rows lack a size; the others show once, few, many or a class for expanded clones.

d_call: TRBD2
v_call: TRBV5-1
cdr3_length: 15
j_call: TRBJ2-3
clone_size: -
cdr3_nt: TGCGCCAGCAGCTTGGGGAGCGGGAGGTCAGATACGCAGTATTTT
cdr3_aa: CASSLGSGRSDTQYF

d_call: TRBD2
v_call: TRBV25-1
cdr3_length: 17
j_call: TRBJ2-1
clone_size: -
cdr3_nt: TGTGCCAGCAGTGAATTTTACGGGACTAGCGGAGACAATGAGCAGTTCTTC
cdr3_aa: CASSEFYGTSGDNEQFF

d_call: TRBD2
v_call: TRBV25-1
cdr3_length: 18
j_call: TRBJ2-3
clone_size: -
cdr3_nt: TGTGCCAGCAGTGAATATGGGACTAGCGGGGTGGGTACAGATACGCAGTATTTT
cdr3_aa: CASSEYGTSGVGTDTQYF

d_call: -
v_call: TRBV5-1
cdr3_length: 13
j_call: TRBJ1-5
clone_size: -
cdr3_nt: TGCGCCAGCAGCTTCCAACAGGGTCAGCCCCAGCATTTT
cdr3_aa: CASSFQQGQPQHF

d_call: -
v_call: TRBV2
cdr3_length: 13
j_call: TRBJ2-1
clone_size: once
cdr3_nt: TGTGCCACCACGAGAGGCTCTGACAATGAGCAGTTCTTC
cdr3_aa: CATTRGSDNEQFF

d_call: -
v_call: TRBV9
cdr3_length: 15
j_call: TRBJ2-3
clone_size: -
cdr3_nt: TGTGCCAGCAGCGTAGGTGTAGTTTCCACAGATACGCAGTATTTT
cdr3_aa: CASSVGVVSTDTQYF

d_call: -
v_call: TRBV11-2
cdr3_length: 12
j_call: TRBJ2-7
clone_size: -
cdr3_nt: TGTGCCAGCAGCAGCTTCTCCTACGAGCAGTACTTC
cdr3_aa: CASSSFSYEQYF

d_call: TRBD1
v_call: TRBV5-6
cdr3_length: 14
j_call: TRBJ1-1
clone_size: -
cdr3_nt: TGTGCCAGCAGCTTGCCCACAGGGGGCACTGAAGCTTTCTTT
cdr3_aa: CASSLPTGGTEAFF

d_call: TRBD2
v_call: TRBV7-7
cdr3_length: 16
j_call: TRBJ2-5
clone_size: -
cdr3_nt: TGTGCCAGCAGCTTAGGACTAGCGGGAGCTGGGGAGACCCAGTACTTC
cdr3_aa: CASSLGLAGAGETQYF

d_call: TRBD1
v_call: TRBV27
cdr3_length: 16
j_call: TRBJ1-2
clone_size: -
cdr3_nt: TGTGCCAGCAGTTTATCTCGGGACAGGGAGGACTATGGCTACACCTTC
cdr3_aa: CASSLSRDREDYGYTF

d_call: TRBD1
v_call: TRBV9
cdr3_length: 17
j_call: TRBJ2-1
clone_size: -
cdr3_nt: TGTGCCAGCAGCGTAGGGGACAGGGGGCGATCCTACAATGAGCAGTTCTTC
cdr3_aa: CASSVGDRGRSYNEQFF

d_call: TRBD1
v_call: TRBV27
cdr3_length: 14
j_call: TRBJ2-7
clone_size: -
cdr3_nt: TGTGCCAGCAGTCCGAGACAGGGGTCCTACGAGCAGTACTTC
cdr3_aa: CASSPRQGSYEQYF

d_call: -
v_call: TRBV5-6
cdr3_length: 16
j_call: TRBJ1-2
clone_size: -
cdr3_nt: TGTGCCACAGGTAGCGGACGGCCGCCTTTAGTTGTGGGCTACACCTTC
cdr3_aa: CATGSGRPPLVVGYTF

d_call: TRBD2
v_call: TRBV29-1
cdr3_length: 16
j_call: TRBJ2-1
clone_size: -
cdr3_nt: TGCAGCGTTGAAGAAGGGACTAGCGGGTCCTACAATGAGCAGTTCTTC
cdr3_aa: CSVEEGTSGSYNEQFF

d_call: -
v_call: TRBV6-6
cdr3_length: 12
j_call: TRBJ1-3
clone_size: -
cdr3_nt: TGTGCCAGCAGTTATCAAGGAAACACCATATATTTT
cdr3_aa: CASSYQGNTIYF

d_call: TRBD1
v_call: TRBV9
cdr3_length: 16
j_call: TRBJ1-1
clone_size: -
cdr3_nt: TGTGCCAGCAGCCCGTCCGGGACAGGGAAGAACACTGAAGCTTTCTTT
cdr3_aa: CASSPSGTGKNTEAFF

d_call: TRBD2
v_call: TRBV7-9
cdr3_length: 17
j_call: TRBJ2-1
clone_size: -
cdr3_nt: TGTGCCAGCAGCTTCCGGACTAGCGGGTTGGCCTACAATGAGCAGTTCTTC
cdr3_aa: CASSFRTSGLAYNEQFF

d_call: -
v_call: TRBV6-6
cdr3_length: 15
j_call: TRBJ2-1
clone_size: -
cdr3_nt: TGTGCCAGCAGTCCCGGCGGGATGACCTACAATGAGCAGTTCTTC
cdr3_aa: CASSPGGMTYNEQFF

d_call: -
v_call: TRBV19
cdr3_length: 15
j_call: TRBJ1-5
clone_size: -
cdr3_nt: TGTGCCAGTACCACCTCCGGGTCATTAAATCAGCCCCAGCATTTT
cdr3_aa: CASTTSGSLNQPQHF

d_call: -
v_call: TRBV6-5
cdr3_length: 14
j_call: TRBJ2-1
clone_size: -
cdr3_nt: TGTGCCAGCACGGTAACGAGCTCCTACAATGAGCAGTTCTTC
cdr3_aa: CASTVTSSYNEQFF

d_call: -
v_call: TRBV4-1
cdr3_length: 15
j_call: TRBJ1-1
clone_size: -
cdr3_nt: TGCGCCAGCAGCCAAGATTCAGGGCGGATCACTGAAGCTTTCTTT
cdr3_aa: CASSQDSGRITEAFF

d_call: -
v_call: TRBV29-1
cdr3_length: 15
j_call: TRBJ2-3
clone_size: -
cdr3_nt: TGCAGCCCTTGGGGTAGAGGGTTAGGGACAGATACGCAGTATTTT
cdr3_aa: CSPWGRGLGTDTQYF

d_call: -
v_call: TRBV5-4
cdr3_length: 15
j_call: TRBJ2-7
clone_size: -
cdr3_nt: TGTGCCAGCAGCCCGGATTGGGGGGTAAACTACGAGCAGTACTTC
cdr3_aa: CASSPDWGVNYEQYF

d_call: TRBD1
v_call: TRBV11-1
cdr3_length: 15
j_call: TRBJ1-4
clone_size: -
cdr3_nt: TGTGCCAGCAGCTCAACAGGGGGACCTAATGAAAAACTGTTTTTT
cdr3_aa: CASSSTGGPNEKLFF

d_call: -
v_call: TRBV5-1
cdr3_length: 17
j_call: TRBJ1-4
clone_size: -
cdr3_nt: TGCGCCAGCAGCCCCCGGGACATTGGGCCGCTTGAAGCAAAACTGTTTTTT
cdr3_aa: CASSPRDIGPLEAKLFF

d_call: -
v_call: TRBV5-1
cdr3_length: 15
j_call: TRBJ2-3
clone_size: -
cdr3_nt: TGCGCCAGCAGCTTGCAGGGGACGAACACAGATACGCAGTATTTT
cdr3_aa: CASSLQGTNTDTQYF

d_call: -
v_call: TRBV15
cdr3_length: 12
j_call: TRBJ1-2
clone_size: -
cdr3_nt: TGTGCCACCAGCAGAGATTTCCGGGGATTCACCTTC
cdr3_aa: CATSRDFRGFTF

d_call: TRBD2
v_call: TRBV23-1
cdr3_length: 21
j_call: TRBJ2-2
clone_size: -
cdr3_nt: TGCGCCAGCAGGCCCCGAAGCGGGAGGGCTACACGTTGCTACTACACCGGGGAGCTGTTTTTT
cdr3_aa: CASRPRSGRATRCYYTGELFF

d_call: TRBD1
v_call: TRBV30
cdr3_length: 15
j_call: TRBJ2-2
clone_size: -
cdr3_nt: TGTGCCTGGAGTGTATCCCCAACAGGGGCCGGGGAGCTGTTTTTT
cdr3_aa: CAWSVSPTGAGELFF

d_call: -
v_call: TRBV18
cdr3_length: 14
j_call: TRBJ2-1
clone_size: -
cdr3_nt: TGTGCCAGTTCGCCCTGGGCAGGTCAAAATGAGCAGTTCTTC
cdr3_aa: CASSPWAGQNEQFF

d_call: -
v_call: TRBV27
cdr3_length: 13
j_call: TRBJ2-3
clone_size: -
cdr3_nt: TGTGCCAGCAATTGGCCAAACACAGATACGCAGTATTTT
cdr3_aa: CASNWPNTDTQYF

d_call: -
v_call: TRBV15
cdr3_length: 15
j_call: TRBJ1-2
clone_size: -
cdr3_nt: TGTGCCACCAGCAGAGCAGGGGCGCGATTCTATGGCTACACCTTC
cdr3_aa: CATSRAGARFYGYTF

d_call: TRBD2
v_call: TRBV6-5
cdr3_length: 15
j_call: TRBJ2-1
clone_size: -
cdr3_nt: TGTGCCAGCAGGCTAGCGGAGTCGTTTTACAATGAGCAGTTCTTC
cdr3_aa: CASRLAESFYNEQFF

d_call: -
v_call: TRBV1
cdr3_length: 13
j_call: TRBJ2-7
clone_size: -
cdr3_nt: TGCACCAGCCTTACGCGGGAGCCCTACGAGCAGTACTTC
cdr3_aa: CTSLTREPYEQYF

d_call: TRBD1
v_call: TRBV14
cdr3_length: 15
j_call: TRBJ1-2
clone_size: -
cdr3_nt: TGTGCCAGCAGCCAAGGTCAGGGGGGTATCTATGGCTACACCTTC
cdr3_aa: CASSQGQGGIYGYTF

d_call: TRBD2
v_call: TRBV7-2
cdr3_length: 15
j_call: TRBJ2-7
clone_size: once
cdr3_nt: TGTGCCAGCAGCTTAGTTAGCTATGCGGGAGTAGAGCAGTACTTC
cdr3_aa: CASSLVSYAGVEQYF